This T cell receptor (beta chain) was identified in a study of T-cell memory formation after mild COVID-19. Study context: Clustering of TCRs was largely donor specific.

This clonotype was counted a few times. Its cognate antigen is unknown. MiXCR, run by TCRdb on the 5' RACE reads, gives a single entry per CDR3 protein. The repertoire includes 500,000 to 650,000 distinct CDR3 sequences, 20% to 25% of them detected once, and about 8.4% sits in the top ten. General study findings and limits: The study found contracting CD4+ clones mainly in CM and EM and contracting CD8+ clones in EMRA. Within pre-infection memory, some responding clones were found, suggesting cross-reactive memory joined. While clones contracting from day 15 to 85 were balanced between CD4 and CD8, later expanders leaned CD4+.

This receptor was taken from an adult woman who had mild COVID-19 (a few samples of this study predate the infection). Cell type and time point are not known. The sequenced sample was PBMCs or a T cell subset sorted from them (not recorded which).

DNA of the CDR3: TGTGCCAGCAGTGAAGTGGGATATAATTCACCCCTCCACTTT. Protein product: CASSEVGYNSPLHF. The chain carries TRBV6-1 and TRBJ1-6; D ambiguous. The length of the CDR3 is 14 residues. The V end lost 1 base, the J end lost 4 bases, and 5 bases lay between the germline ends. Germline CDR1 is MNHNS and CDR2 is SASEGT.